This T cell receptor (beta chain) derives from a study of STAT3 mutations in large granular lymphocyte leukemia. The wider study: Canonical activating STAT3 mutations were detected in roughly half of the longitudinally sequenced T-LGLL patients. Findings and limits, study-wide: Every T-cell large granular lymphocyte leukemia patient had at least one immunodominant TCR beta clonotype.

Some 41,000 productive templates were obtained per sample on average. Sequencing was performed with immunoSEQ multiplex PCR; in TCRdb, only in-frame clones are kept and a portion is missing. The table lists some 9,800 clones, roughly 87% of them singletons. V was trimmed by 4 bases and J by 0 bases, leaving 10 bases between them. The CDR3 consists of 15 residues. Germline CDR1 is LGHNA and CDR2 is YNFKEQ. This clone showed up just once. Its antigen is still unknown. The sample consisted of peripheral blood mononuclear cells. This TCR was sampled from a man aged 60 to 69 with T-cell large granular lymphocyte leukemia. Some clones in this sample may be carry-over from other donors' samples. The chain combines TRBV4-2 with TRBJ2-1, with unresolved D. The CDR3 here is CASSPSRSSYNEQFF. CDR3 bases: TGTGCCAGCAGCCCGAGCAGAAGCTCCTACAATGAGCAGTTCTTC.